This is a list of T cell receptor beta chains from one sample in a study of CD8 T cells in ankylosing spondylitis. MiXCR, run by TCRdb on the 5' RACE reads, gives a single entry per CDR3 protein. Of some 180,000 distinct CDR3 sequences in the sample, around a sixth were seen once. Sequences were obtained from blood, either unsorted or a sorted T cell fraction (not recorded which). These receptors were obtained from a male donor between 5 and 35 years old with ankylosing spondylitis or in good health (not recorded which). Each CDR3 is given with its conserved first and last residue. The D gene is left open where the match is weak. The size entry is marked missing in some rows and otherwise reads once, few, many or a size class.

CDR3 DNA: TGCAGCGTTGAGCTAGCGAGGGAGGTTAACACCTTC; CDR3 protein: CSVELAREVNTF; clone size: few; J gene: TRBJ1-2; V gene: TRBV29-1; D gene: NA
CDR3 DNA: TGCGCCAGCAGCCAAGATCGGCTAGGGTACGAGCAGTACTTC; CDR3 protein: CASSQDRLGYEQYF; clone size: NA; J gene: TRBJ2-7; V gene: TRBV4-3; D gene: NA
CDR3 DNA: TGTGCCAGCAGCCAAGAAGGTATCACACGGGAGGAGTTT; CDR3 protein: CASSQEGITREEF; clone size: many; J gene: TRBJ2-3; V gene: TRBV3-1; D gene: TRBD2
CDR3 DNA: TGCAGCGTTGTTTCCGAGCCACCGGAGACAGATACGCAGTATTTT; CDR3 protein: CSVVSEPPETDTQYF; clone size: many; J gene: TRBJ2-3; V gene: TRBV29-1; D gene: NA
CDR3 DNA: TGCAGCGTTACGGGACTAGCGTACACCGGGGAGCTGTTTTTT; CDR3 protein: CSVTGLAYTGELFF; clone size: NA; J gene: TRBJ2-2; V gene: TRBV29-1; D gene: TRBD2
CDR3 DNA: TGTGCCAGCAGTTTAGCGCTAGGGTTACAGCCCCAGCATTTT; CDR3 protein: CASSLALGLQPQHF; clone size: NA; J gene: TRBJ1-5; V gene: TRBV12-3/TRBV12-4; D gene: NA
CDR3 DNA: TGTGCCAGCAGCCCGACTAGCGGGAGGGCAAGGGAGACCCAGTACTTC; CDR3 protein: CASSPTSGRARETQYF; clone size: many; J gene: TRBJ2-5; V gene: TRBV7-8; D gene: TRBD2
CDR3 DNA: TGCGCCAGCAGCCAAGTTGAGGGTTCCCTAGATACGCAGTATTTT; CDR3 protein: CASSQVEGSLDTQYF; clone size: many; J gene: TRBJ2-3; V gene: TRBV4-1; D gene: NA
CDR3 DNA: TGTGCCAGCAGCAAATGGACTAGCGGGAGCTCCTACAATGAGCAGTTCTTC; CDR3 protein: CASSKWTSGSSYNEQFF; clone size: many; J gene: TRBJ2-1; V gene: TRBV3-1; D gene: TRBD2
CDR3 DNA: TGCGCCAGCAGCCCCCACGGAACTAGCGAGGGTGAGCAGTTCTTC; CDR3 protein: CASSPHGTSEGEQFF; clone size: few; J gene: TRBJ2-1; V gene: TRBV4-1; D gene: TRBD2
CDR3 DNA: TGTGCCAGCAGCTTACTCGAGAAGGTAGTCACTGAAGCTTTCTTT; CDR3 protein: CASSLLEKVVTEAFF; clone size: many; J gene: TRBJ1-1; V gene: TRBV5-5; D gene: NA
CDR3 DNA: TGTGCCAGCAGTTACTCGCAGCTCGCCGGGGAGCTGTTTTTT; CDR3 protein: CASSYSQLAGELFF; clone size: NA; J gene: TRBJ2-2; V gene: TRBV6-5; D gene: NA
CDR3 DNA: TGTGCCATCAGTCGGATGGAGGGGGATGAGCAGTTCTTC; CDR3 protein: CAISRMEGDEQFF; clone size: NA; J gene: TRBJ2-1; V gene: TRBV10-3; D gene: NA
CDR3 DNA: TGCGCCAGAGAGGGTGGGCTCCCACGGGGCAATCAGCCCCAGCATTTT; CDR3 protein: CAREGGLPRGNQPQHF; clone size: NA; J gene: TRBJ1-5; V gene: TRBV23-1; D gene: NA
CDR3 DNA: TGTGCCAGCAGTTTTAGGGCGATCCTCGACTATGGCTACACCTTC; CDR3 protein: CASSFRAILDYGYTF; clone size: NA; J gene: TRBJ1-2; V gene: TRBV12-3/TRBV12-4; D gene: NA
CDR3 DNA: TGTGCCAGCAGCCCGGAGGGGACCCTCACTCCGAACACCGGGGAGCTGTTTTTT; CDR3 protein: CASSPEGTLTPNTGELFF; clone size: many; J gene: TRBJ2-2; V gene: TRBV7-9; D gene: NA
CDR3 DNA: TGCAGCGTTGTTACAGGGGCCGGATACAATGAGCAGTTCTTC; CDR3 protein: CSVVTGAGYNEQFF; clone size: many; J gene: TRBJ2-1; V gene: TRBV29-1; D gene: TRBD1
CDR3 DNA: TGCAGTGCTGGTAGCCCTCCAGATACGCAGTATTTT; CDR3 protein: CSAGSPPDTQYF; clone size: many; J gene: TRBJ2-3; V gene: TRBV20-1; D gene: NA
CDR3 DNA: TGCGCCAGCAGCCAGGGAGGGGGTAGTGAGCAGTTCTTC; CDR3 protein: CASSQGGGSEQFF; clone size: few; J gene: TRBJ2-1; V gene: TRBV4-3; D gene: NA
CDR3 DNA: TGCAGCGTTGTCGAGTACCCAAACTATGGCTACACCTTC; CDR3 protein: CSVVEYPNYGYTF; clone size: many; J gene: TRBJ1-2; V gene: TRBV29-1; D gene: NA
CDR3 DNA: TGTGCCAGCAGTGGACGGACTAGCGGGAAAAGGGATGAGCAGTTCTTC; CDR3 protein: CASSGRTSGKRDEQFF; clone size: many; J gene: TRBJ2-1; V gene: TRBV27; D gene: TRBD2
CDR3 DNA: TGTGCCAGCATCCTGGCGGGTAGCGGGAAGGACAATGAGCAGTTCTTC; CDR3 protein: CASILAGSGKDNEQFF; clone size: few; J gene: TRBJ2-1; V gene: TRBV12-3/TRBV12-4; D gene: TRBD2
CDR3 DNA: TGCGCCAGCAGCTTGGCCGGGACAGGCATGAACACTGAAGCTTTCTTT; CDR3 protein: CASSLAGTGMNTEAFF; clone size: many; J gene: TRBJ1-1; V gene: TRBV5-1; D gene: TRBD1
CDR3 DNA: TGCGCCAGCAGCCAAGATACGGGAAGTTATGGCTACACCTTC; CDR3 protein: CASSQDTGSYGYTF; clone size: NA; J gene: TRBJ1-2; V gene: TRBV4-3; D gene: NA
CDR3 DNA: TGCAGCGCGCGGGGGGGAAGGGGCACTGAAGCTTTCTTT; CDR3 protein: CSARGGRGTEAFF; clone size: NA; J gene: TRBJ1-1; V gene: TRBV29-1; D gene: NA
CDR3 DNA: TGCGCCAGCAGACGGGCCGGGGCCAACGTCCTGACTTTC; CDR3 protein: CASRRAGANVLTF; clone size: many; J gene: TRBJ2-6; V gene: TRBV4-1; D gene: NA
CDR3 DNA: TGCAGTGCTAGAGTCCCAGGGAACTATGGCTACACCTTC; CDR3 protein: CSARVPGNYGYTF; clone size: many; J gene: TRBJ1-2; V gene: TRBV20-1; D gene: NA
CDR3 DNA: TGTGCCAGCAGGAAACCGGGACTAGGCTACACCGGGGAGCTGTTTTTT; CDR3 protein: CASRKPGLGYTGELFF; clone size: many; J gene: TRBJ2-2; V gene: TRBV6-5; D gene: TRBD2
CDR3 DNA: TGTGCCAGCTTCGAGTCCTACGAGCAGTACTTC; CDR3 protein: CASFESYEQYF; clone size: NA; J gene: TRBJ2-7; V gene: TRBV2; D gene: NA
CDR3 DNA: TGCAGTGCTTCGACTAGCGGGAGATCCAATGAGCAGTTCTTC; CDR3 protein: CSASTSGRSNEQFF; clone size: many; J gene: TRBJ2-1; V gene: TRBV20-1; D gene: TRBD2
CDR3 DNA: TGCAGCGCTTCTAGCGGGAACTACAATGAGCAGTTCTTC; CDR3 protein: CSASSGNYNEQFF; clone size: many; J gene: TRBJ2-1; V gene: TRBV29-1; D gene: TRBD2
CDR3 DNA: TGTGCCAGCAGCCAAGATTCCCAACCGGGACCCAACACCGGGGAGCTGTTTTTT; CDR3 protein: CASSQDSQPGPNTGELFF; clone size: many; J gene: TRBJ2-2; V gene: TRBV3-1; D gene: NA
CDR3 DNA: TGCAGTGCTGGGAACGGGGGGTTGGCTGAGACCCAGTACTTC; CDR3 protein: CSAGNGGLAETQYF; clone size: NA; J gene: TRBJ2-5; V gene: TRBV20-1; D gene: TRBD2
CDR3 DNA: TGTGCCAGCATGTACAGCGGATCGGCAGATACGCAGTATTTT; CDR3 protein: CASMYSGSADTQYF; clone size: many; J gene: TRBJ2-3; V gene: TRBV12-3/TRBV12-4; D gene: NA
CDR3 DNA: TGTGCCAGCAGCTTAACGCCTAGGACAGGGCCAGATACGCAGTATTTT; CDR3 protein: CASSLTPRTGPDTQYF; clone size: many; J gene: TRBJ2-3; V gene: TRBV7-9; D gene: TRBD1
CDR3 DNA: TGTGCCAGCAGCAATCGACAGGTCTCTCACGCTTACTTGTACGAGCAGTACTTC; CDR3 protein: CASSNRQVSHAYLYEQYF; clone size: NA; J gene: TRBJ2-7; V gene: TRBV21-1; D gene: NA
CDR3 DNA: TGCGCCAGCAGCTACCGGACTAGCGGGAGTTGGCAGTTCTTC; CDR3 protein: CASSYRTSGSWQFF; clone size: many; J gene: TRBJ2-1; V gene: TRBV5-1; D gene: TRBD2
CDR3 DNA: TGCGCCAGCAGCCCGGGACAGGAGGACACTGAAGCTTTCTTT; CDR3 protein: CASSPGQEDTEAFF; clone size: many; J gene: TRBJ1-1; V gene: TRBV5-1; D gene: TRBD1
CDR3 DNA: TGTGCCAGCAGCTACCACCCCGGGCCTACCAATGAGCAGTTCTTC; CDR3 protein: CASSYHPGPTNEQFF; clone size: few; J gene: TRBJ2-1; V gene: TRBV5-8; D gene: NA
CDR3 DNA: TGCGCCAGCAGCCAAGGGGCCGGGGTCACAGAAGGCTACACCTTC; CDR3 protein: CASSQGAGVTEGYTF; clone size: many; J gene: TRBJ1-2; V gene: TRBV4-3; D gene: NA
CDR3 DNA: TGTGCCAGCAGTTACTCGATCGGTTACGAGCAGTACTTC; CDR3 protein: CASSYSIGYEQYF; clone size: many; J gene: TRBJ2-7; V gene: TRBV6-2/TRBV6-3; D gene: NA
CDR3 DNA: TGCGCCAGCAGCTTGTTGGAGTCGCAGACAGGGGCTGGCGAGCAGTACTTC; CDR3 protein: CASSLLESQTGAGEQYF; clone size: many; J gene: TRBJ2-7; V gene: TRBV5-1; D gene: TRBD1
CDR3 DNA: TGTGCCAGCAGTCAACTAGCGGGAGGGCCTCGTTTGGAAAATGAGCAGTTCTTC; CDR3 protein: CASSQLAGGPRLENEQFF; clone size: many; J gene: TRBJ2-1; V gene: TRBV12-3/TRBV12-4; D gene: TRBD2
CDR3 DNA: TGCGCCAGCAGCGTTCAGGAAGGGGGGGATGGCTACACCTTC; CDR3 protein: CASSVQEGGDGYTF; clone size: many; J gene: TRBJ1-2; V gene: TRBV4-1; D gene: NA
CDR3 DNA: TGTGCCAGCAGTTTAGCGGGAGGTCGAAATGAGCAGTTCTTC; CDR3 protein: CASSLAGGRNEQFF; clone size: many; J gene: TRBJ2-1; V gene: TRBV28; D gene: TRBD2
CDR3 DNA: TGTGCCAGCAGCTTGGACACCACAGATACGCAGTATTTT; CDR3 protein: CASSLDTTDTQYF; clone size: many; J gene: TRBJ2-3; V gene: TRBV6-2/TRBV6-3; D gene: NA